This passage covers 8 T cell receptor beta chains from one sample sequenced in a study of Ad26.COV2.S vaccination and SARS-CoV-2 variants. Libraries were prepared by immunoSEQ multiplex PCR; TCRdb keeps only in-frame clonotypes and omits some of them. The data contain hundreds of thousands of clones, approximately 92% of them singletons. Specified treatment: roughly 20 received Ad26.COV2.S at low or high dose, single or two shots; about 5 received placebo; per-sample allocation not given. Vaccine and placebo recipients were sampled on day 63 after the first injection. Sequences were derived from peripheral blood, sampled in a trial of Ad26.COV2.S vaccine versus placebo. Receptors originate from a person between 18 and 65 years old who received the Ad26.COV2.S COVID-19 vaccine or a placebo.

This clone was counted a single time. The V call is TRBV5-8, the J call TRBJ2-5; D is perhaps TRBD2 (7 bases). The V end lost 4 bases, the J end lost 4 bases, and 26 bases lay between the germline ends. Germline V gene lookup returns CDR1 SGHTS and CDR2 YDEGEE. The CDR3 has 18 amino acids. The CDR3 bases are TGTGCCAGCAGCCCGGGGGCCCAAAGCGGGGTCTGGTCAGAGACCCAGTACTTC. Residues: CASSPGAQSGVWSETQYF. Together with reference TRBV5-8 and TRBJ2-5, the CDR3 gives the full variable domain: EAGVTQSPTHLIKTRGQQATLRCSPISGHTSVYWYQQALGLGLQFLLWYDEGEERNRGNFPPRFSGRQFPNYSSELNVNALELEDSALYLCASSPGAQSGVWSETQYFGPGTRLLVL.

This chain uses TRBV11-2 with TRBJ2-2; TRBD2 might be the D (6 bases). The ends were cut back, 4 bases at V and 1 base at J, with 19 bases in the middle. Looked up from germline, CDR1 is SGHAT and CDR2 is FQNNGV. This CDR3 is 18 amino acids long. CDR3 sequence: CASSSTSPGLMNTGELFF. CDR3 nucleotide sequence: TGTGCCAGCAGCTCTACCTCGCCGGGACTGATGAACACCGGGGAGCTGTTTTTT. Full variable domain (remainder filled in from reference TRBV11-2 and TRBJ2-2): EAGVAQSPRYKIIEKRQSVAFWCNPISGHATLYWYQQILGQGPKLLIQFQNNGVVDDSQLPKDRFSAERLKGVDSTLKIQPAKLEDSAVYLCASSSTSPGLMNTGELFFGEGSRLTVL.

The chain uses TRBV27 and TRBJ2-1; 8 nucleotides line up with TRBD1. Germline-derived CDR1 and CDR2 are MNHEY and SMNVEV (reference sequence). The V segment lost 5 bases and the J segment 9 bases; nucleotides outside the gene matches: 15. The CDR3 covers 16 residues. CDR3 nucleotide sequence: TGTGCCAGCAGTGACGGCAGGGGGCGACCAAATCGTGAGCAGTTCTTC. This encodes CASSDGRGRPNREQFF.

This sequence joins TRBV10-2 and TRBJ2-1; the match to TRBD2 covers 8 bases. Per germline, CDR1 WSHSY and CDR2 SAAADI. CDR3 size: 17 residues. J was trimmed by 0 bases and V by 3 bases; bases with no gene match: 7. As DNA, the CDR3 is TGCGCCAGCAGTGATCCAGCGGGGGCTAGCTCCTACAATGAGCAGTTCTTC. This sequence encodes CASSDPAGASSYNEQFF.

The chain is built from TRBV30 and TRBJ1-3; TRBD1 matches 7 bases. The J segment lost 0 bases and the V segment lost 3 bases, leaving 8 bases of the junction unmatched. Germline CDR1 reads GTSNPN; CDR2 reads SVGIG (reference sequence). The length of the CDR3 is 16 residues. The CDR3 loop is CAWRRTGSSSGNTIYF. CDR3 DNA sequence: TGTGCCTGGAGGAGGACAGGTTCGAGCTCTGGAAACACCATATATTTT.

The rearrangement links TRBV11-3 to TRBJ2-5; D is unclear. CDR1 and CDR2 from the germline V gene are SGHNT and YENEEA. V lost 0 bases and J lost 2, with 10 bases in between. This CDR3 region has 15 residues. CDR3 residues: CASSLEVAGQETQYF. For the CDR3, the DNA is TGTGCCAGCAGCTTAGAGGTGGCCGGGCAAGAGACCCAGTACTTC.

The chain employs TRBV28 and TRBJ2-7; D remains unclear. There are 13 residues in the CDR3. Per germline, CDR1 MDHEN and CDR2 SYDVKM. V dropped 1 base and J dropped 4 bases, with 8 bases sitting between them. The CDR3 DNA reads TGTGCCAGCAGTTTATACGGCCCATACGAGCAGTACTTC. Translated: CASSLYGPYEQYF.

This chain connects TRBV7-3 to TRBJ2-1, with D hard to call. Trimming left V 3 bases short and J 4 bases short, with 7 bases between. This CDR3 is built from 13 residues. Germline lookup yields CDR1 SGHTA and CDR2 FQGTGA. DNA of the CDR3: TGTGCCAGCAGCTTTTCCCGATACAATGAGCAGTTCTTC. This translates into CASSFSRYNEQFF.